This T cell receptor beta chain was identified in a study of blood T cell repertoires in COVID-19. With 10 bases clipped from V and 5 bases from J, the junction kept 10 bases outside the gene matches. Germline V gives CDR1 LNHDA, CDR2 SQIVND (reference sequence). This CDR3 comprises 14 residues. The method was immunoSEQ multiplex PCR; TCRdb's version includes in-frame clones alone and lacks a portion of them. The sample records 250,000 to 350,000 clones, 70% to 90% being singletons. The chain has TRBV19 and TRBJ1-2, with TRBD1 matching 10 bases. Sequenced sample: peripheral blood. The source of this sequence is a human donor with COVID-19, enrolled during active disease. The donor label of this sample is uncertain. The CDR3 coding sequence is TGTGCCAAACAAGACAGGGGGCTGGGATATGGCTACACCTTC. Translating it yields CAKQDRGLGYGYTF.